This entry features one TCR beta chain sequence. The antigen is unknown. The repertoire was sequenced with immunoSEQ multiplex PCR; TCRdb's copy has only in-frame clones and lacks some. The sample includes about 20,000 clones, over 80% seen only once; the top ten take about 1.5%. This sample stems from a study of T cells in narcolepsy. As for the study in general: Patients with NT1 or NT2 and healthy control donors were enrolled.

General observations from the study: Comparing one patient's CSF and blood CD4+ clonotypes highlighted HCRT- and TRIB2-specific autoreactive clonotypes. Autoreactive clonotypes reportedly recurred in blood of same and different patients, not controls.

This CDR3 has 16 residues. Trimming took 4 bases from V and 0 from J, leaving 14 bases between them. From germline, CDR1 is SGDLS and CDR2 YYNGEE. Sequencing was carried out using memory (CD45RA-) CD4+ T cells from blood. The source is a human donor in good health. This chain links TRBV9 with TRBJ1-3; a weak D match, TRBD1 (6 bases). CDR3 DNA sequence: TGTGCCAGCAGCTCCGGGACACCGAGCTCTGGAAACACCATATATTTT. This sequence encodes CASSSGTPSSGNTIYF. The full variable domain, its missing parts supplied by reference TRBV9 and TRBJ1-3, is DSGVTQTPKHLITATGQRVTLRCSPRSGDLSVYWYQQSLDQGLQFLIQYYNGEERAKGNILERFSAQQFPDLHSELNLSSLELGDSALYFCASSSGTPSSGNTIYFGEGSWLTVV.